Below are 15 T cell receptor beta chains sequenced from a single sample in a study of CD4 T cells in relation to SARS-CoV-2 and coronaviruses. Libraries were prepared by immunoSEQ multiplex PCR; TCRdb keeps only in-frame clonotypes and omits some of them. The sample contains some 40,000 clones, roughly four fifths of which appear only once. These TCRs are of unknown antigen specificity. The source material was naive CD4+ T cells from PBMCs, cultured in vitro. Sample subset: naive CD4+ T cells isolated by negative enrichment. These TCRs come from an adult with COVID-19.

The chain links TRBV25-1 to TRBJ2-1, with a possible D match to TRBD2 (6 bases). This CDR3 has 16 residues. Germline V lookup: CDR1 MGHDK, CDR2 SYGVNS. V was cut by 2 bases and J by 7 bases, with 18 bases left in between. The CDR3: CASSEDKGRELNEQFF. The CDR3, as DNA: TGTGCCAGCAGTGAAGACAAGGGCCGGGAGTTAAATGAGCAGTTCTTC.

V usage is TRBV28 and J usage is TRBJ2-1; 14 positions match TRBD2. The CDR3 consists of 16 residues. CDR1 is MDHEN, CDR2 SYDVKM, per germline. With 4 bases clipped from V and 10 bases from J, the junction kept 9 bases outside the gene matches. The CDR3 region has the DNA TGTGCCAGCAGTTACCCAGGACTAGCGGGAGGAGGGGAGCAGTTCTTC. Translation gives CASSYPGLAGGGEQFF.

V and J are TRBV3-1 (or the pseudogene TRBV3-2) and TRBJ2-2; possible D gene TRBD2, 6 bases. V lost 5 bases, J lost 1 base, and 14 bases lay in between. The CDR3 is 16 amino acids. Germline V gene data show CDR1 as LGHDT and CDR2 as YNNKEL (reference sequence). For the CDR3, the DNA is TGTGCCAGCAGCGTACACGGAGGGCGGAACACCGGGGAGCTGTTTTTT. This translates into CASSVHGGRNTGELFF.

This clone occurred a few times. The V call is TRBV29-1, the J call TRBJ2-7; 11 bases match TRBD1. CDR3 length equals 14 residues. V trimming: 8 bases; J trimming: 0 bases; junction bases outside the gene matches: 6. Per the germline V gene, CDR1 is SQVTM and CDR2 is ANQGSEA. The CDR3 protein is CSFRTGGFSYEQYF. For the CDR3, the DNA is TGCAGCTTCCGGACAGGGGGCTTCTCCTACGAGCAGTACTTC.

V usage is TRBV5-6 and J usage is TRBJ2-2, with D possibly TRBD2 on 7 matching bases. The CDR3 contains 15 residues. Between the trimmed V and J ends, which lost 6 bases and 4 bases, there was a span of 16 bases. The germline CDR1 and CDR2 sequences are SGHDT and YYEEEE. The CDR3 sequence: CASTLRGGSTGELFF. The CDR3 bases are TGTGCCAGCACTCTAAGGGGGGGTAGCACCGGGGAGCTGTTTTTT. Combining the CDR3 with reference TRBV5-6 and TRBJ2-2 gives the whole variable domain DAGVTQSPTHLIKTRGQQVTLRCSPKSGHDTVSWYQQALGQGPQFIFQYYEEEERQRGNFPDRFSGHQFPNYSSELNVNALLLGDSALYLCASTLRGGSTGELFFGEGSRLTVL.

The CDR3 here is CASSIGQGAAKNIQYF. The CDR3 DNA is TGTGCCAGTAGTATAGGCCAGGGGGCGGCCAAAAACATTCAGTACTTC. The V gene is TRBV19, the J gene TRBJ2-4; 8 positions match TRBD1. Germline assignment: CDR1 LNHDA and CDR2 SQIVND (reference sequence). This CDR3 spans 16 amino acids. Trimming removed 1 base from V and 1 base from J; junction bases left unmatched: 3.

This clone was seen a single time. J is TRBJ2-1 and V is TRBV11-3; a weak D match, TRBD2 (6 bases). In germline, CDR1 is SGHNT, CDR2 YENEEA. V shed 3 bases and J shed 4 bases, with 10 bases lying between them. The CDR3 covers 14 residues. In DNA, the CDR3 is TGTGCCAGCAGCTTCAGCGGGCTATACAATGAGCAGTTCTTC. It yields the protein CASSFSGLYNEQFF.

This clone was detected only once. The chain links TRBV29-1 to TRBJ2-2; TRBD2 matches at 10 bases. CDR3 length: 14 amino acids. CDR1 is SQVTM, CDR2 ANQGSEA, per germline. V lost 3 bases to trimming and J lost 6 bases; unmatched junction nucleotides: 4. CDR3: CSVDELAGPGELFF. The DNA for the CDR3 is TGCAGCGTTGATGAACTAGCGGGACCCGGGGAGCTGTTTTTT.

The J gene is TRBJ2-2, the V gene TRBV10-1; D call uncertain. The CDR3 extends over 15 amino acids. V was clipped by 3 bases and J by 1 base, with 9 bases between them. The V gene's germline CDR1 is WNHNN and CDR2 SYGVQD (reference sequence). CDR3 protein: CASSDNSGNTGELFF. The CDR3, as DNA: TGCGCCAGCAGTGATAATTCAGGGAACACCGGGGAGCTGTTTTTT.

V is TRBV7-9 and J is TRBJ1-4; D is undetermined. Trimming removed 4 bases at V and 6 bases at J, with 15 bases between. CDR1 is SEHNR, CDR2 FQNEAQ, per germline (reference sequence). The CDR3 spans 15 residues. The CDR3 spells CASSSDGRLDEKLFF. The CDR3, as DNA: TGTGCCAGCAGCTCGGATGGACGGTTAGATGAAAAACTGTTTTTT.

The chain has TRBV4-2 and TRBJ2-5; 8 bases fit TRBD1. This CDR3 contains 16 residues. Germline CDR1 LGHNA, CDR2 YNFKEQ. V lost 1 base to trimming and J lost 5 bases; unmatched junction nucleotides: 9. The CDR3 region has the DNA TGTGCCAGCAGCCAAGGGACAGGGAAGGAGGAGGAGACCCAGTACTTC. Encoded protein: CASSQGTGKEEETQYF.

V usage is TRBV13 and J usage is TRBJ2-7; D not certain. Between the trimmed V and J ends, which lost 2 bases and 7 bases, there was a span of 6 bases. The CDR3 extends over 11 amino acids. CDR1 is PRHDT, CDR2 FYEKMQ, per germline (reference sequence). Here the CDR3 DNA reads TGTGCCAGCAGCTTACTAAAGGAGCAGTACTTC. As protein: CASSLLKEQYF.

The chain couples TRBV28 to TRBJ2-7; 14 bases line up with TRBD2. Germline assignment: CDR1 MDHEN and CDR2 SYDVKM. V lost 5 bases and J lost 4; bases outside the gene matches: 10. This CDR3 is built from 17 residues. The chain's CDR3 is CASSPGGLAGDGYEQYF. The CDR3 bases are TGTGCCAGCAGTCCCGGGGGACTAGCGGGAGATGGGTACGAGCAGTACTTC.

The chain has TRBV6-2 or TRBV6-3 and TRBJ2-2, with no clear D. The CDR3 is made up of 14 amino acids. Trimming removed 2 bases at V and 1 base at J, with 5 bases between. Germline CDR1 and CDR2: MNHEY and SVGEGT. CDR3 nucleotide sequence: TGTGCCAGCAGTTACAGTCAGAACACCGGGGAGCTGTTTTTT. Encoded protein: CASSYSQNTGELFF.

The CDR3 nucleotides read TGTGCCAGCAGTTCCCAGACTAGCGGGAGTTTCGGCACAGATACGCAGTATTTT. Protein: CASSSQTSGSFGTDTQYF. V is TRBV28 and J is TRBJ2-3; TRBD2 matches at 12 bases. CDR1 and CDR2 (germline): MDHEN, SYDVKM. This CDR3 is built from 18 residues. With 4 bases clipped from V and 1 base from J, the junction kept 9 bases outside the gene matches.